These T cell receptor beta chains were read from a single sample in a study of beta chain features in type 1 diabetes. Clones were sequenced by immunoSEQ multiplex PCR, and TCRdb holds only the in-frame ones, with some missing. The sample has some 330,000 clones, 10% to 15% seen once. Sequencing was done on a sample of naive CD4+ T cells from blood. Receptor source: a woman aged 18-29 years with type 1 diabetes. CDR3s include the opening cysteine and the closing phenylalanine or tryptophan. D genes are given only for firm matches. Clone size is stated in some rows and not others, as once, few, many or a class when expanded.

v_call	clone_size	d_call	j_call	cdr3_aa	cdr3_nt
TRBV6-6	NA	NA	TRBJ1-1	CASSPTRVVNTEAFF	TGTGCCAGCAGCCCAACCAGGGTCGTGAACACTGAAGCTTTCTTT
TRBV28	few	TRBD1	TRBJ2-5	CASPPTGINQETQYF	TGTGCCAGCCCCCCGACAGGGATCAACCAAGAGACCCAGTACTTC
TRBV13	few	TRBD1	TRBJ2-7	CASSLRQGKDEQYF	TGTGCCAGCAGCCTCCGACAGGGTAAGGACGAGCAGTACTTC
TRBV2	NA	NA	TRBJ1-4	CASSEVVRRREKLFF	TGTGCCAGCAGTGAGGTTGTGAGGAGACGGGAAAAACTGTTTTTT
TRBV29-1	few	NA	TRBJ2-7	CSVPGRGYEQYF	TGCAGCGTCCCCGGCAGGGGCTACGAGCAGTACTTC
TRBV30	NA	NA	TRBJ2-6	CAWRQISGANVLTF	TGTGCCTGGAGGCAGATCTCTGGGGCCAACGTCCTGACTTTC
TRBV28	few	TRBD2	TRBJ2-7	CASTREPPYEQYF	TGTGCCAGCACGCGGGAGCCCCCCTACGAGCAGTACTTC
TRBV7-8	NA	TRBD1	TRBJ2-7	CASSLFGTGGIYEQYF	TGTGCCAGCAGCTTATTCGGGACAGGGGGCATCTACGAGCAGTACTTC
TRBV28	few	NA	TRBJ2-3	CASRRPSRDTQYF	TGTGCCAGCAGGAGGCCTTCACGGGATACGCAGTATTTT
TRBV15	NA	TRBD1	TRBJ2-5	CATSRKLTGGRGETQYF	TGTGCCACCAGCAGGAAATTGACAGGGGGGAGGGGAGAGACCCAGTACTTC
TRBV9	few	NA	TRBJ2-7	CASSPGWGVRSYEQYF	TGTGCCAGCAGCCCAGGGTGGGGGGTCAGGTCCTACGAGCAGTACTTC
TRBV19	NA	NA	TRBJ1-5	CASSIVRAYQPQHF	TGTGCCAGTAGTATAGTCAGGGCGTATCAGCCCCAGCATTTT
TRBV25-1	NA	NA	TRBJ1-1	CATQPRSGNTEAFF	TGTGCCACCCAACCCCGCAGCGGGAACACTGAAGCTTTCTTT
TRBV5-4	few	NA	TRBJ2-2	CASSPWGDDELFF	TGTGCCAGCAGCCCATGGGGGGACGACGAGCTGTTTTTT
TRBV28	few	TRBD2	TRBJ2-1	CASRSRAGEYQFF	TGTGCCAGCAGATCCCGAGCGGGAGAGTATCAGTTCTTC
TRBV29-1	NA	TRBD1	TRBJ1-4	CSAKTGRNEKLFF	TGCAGCGCTAAGACAGGGCGAAATGAAAAACTGTTTTTT
TRBV7-2	few	NA	TRBJ2-7	CASSFTGDSSYEQYF	TGTGCCAGCAGCTTCACGGGGGACAGCTCCTACGAGCAGTACTTC
TRBV18	NA	NA	TRBJ1-1	CASSPRTGNTEAFF	TGTGCCAGCTCACCTAGGACTGGGAACACTGAAGCTTTCTTT
TRBV4-1	NA	TRBD1	TRBJ1-2	CASSRTGDGYTF	TGCGCCAGCAGCCGCACAGGGGATGGCTACACCTTC
TRBV12-5	few	TRBD2	TRBJ2-1	CASGLSPSGSSYNEQFF	TGTGCTAGTGGTTTGTCTCCTAGCGGGAGCTCCTACAATGAGCAGTTCTTC
TRBV6-6	few	TRBD2	TRBJ2-7	CASTKGSGVTYEQYF	TGTGCCAGCACCAAAGGTAGCGGGGTTACCTACGAGCAGTACTTC
TRBV4-3	NA	NA	TRBJ2-2	CASSQGPGHNTGELFF	TGCGCCAGCAGCCAAGGACCAGGGCATAATACCGGGGAGCTGTTTTTT
TRBV9	NA	TRBD2	TRBJ2-7	CASSSSGTSGTYEQYF	TGTGCCAGCAGTTCATCCGGGACTAGCGGGACCTACGAGCAGTACTTC
TRBV7-9	NA	TRBD1	TRBJ2-2	CASNPPGQGSSNTGELFF	TGTGCCAGCAACCCACCGGGACAGGGGAGCTCGAACACCGGGGAGCTGTTTTTT
TRBV7-9	NA	NA	TRBJ1-2	CASWFSIDSRGYTF	TGTGCCAGCTGGTTCTCGATAGACTCCCGAGGCTACACCTTC
TRBV4-1	NA	NA	TRBJ2-5	CASSPWALETQYF	TGCGCCAGCAGCCCCTGGGCGTTGGAGACCCAGTACTTC
TRBV29-1	few	NA	TRBJ2-1	CSGRQGGHYEQFF	TGCAGCGGGAGACAGGGAGGTCATTATGAGCAGTTCTTC
TRBV14	NA	TRBD1	TRBJ2-5	CASSHLPGQGDQETQYF	TGTGCCAGCAGCCACCTCCCAGGACAGGGGGACCAAGAGACCCAGTACTTC
TRBV28	NA	TRBD1	TRBJ1-2	CASSFGTAYGYTF	TGTGCCAGCAGTTTTGGGACAGCCTATGGCTACACCTTC
TRBV28	once	NA	TRBJ2-6	CASSLGGSGANVLTF	TGTGCCAGCAGTCTAGGGGGCTCTGGGGCCAACGTCCTGACTTTC
TRBV7-2	few	TRBD1	TRBJ2-3	CASSPRQGSDTQYF	TGTGCCAGCAGCCCACGACAGGGATCAGATACGCAGTATTTT
TRBV4-3	few	NA	TRBJ2-5	CASSQGRSSGETQYF	TGCGCCAGCAGCCAAGGGAGGAGTTCAGGAGAGACCCAGTACTTC
TRBV6-6	NA	NA	TRBJ2-1	CASSPSGVSYNEQFF	TGTGCCAGCAGCCCATCGGGTGTTTCCTACAATGAGCAGTTCTTC
TRBV5-6	few	NA	TRBJ2-5	CASCPSFGLQETQYF	TGTGCCAGCTGTCCTAGCTTTGGGTTACAAGAGACCCAGTACTTC
TRBV29-1	few	TRBD1	TRBJ1-2	CSVEGTGWGYTF	TGCAGCGTTGAAGGGACAGGGTGGGGCTACACCTTC
TRBV19	few	NA	TRBJ1-2	CASSMRAYGSGYTF	TGTGCCAGTAGTATGAGGGCTTACGGCTCTGGCTACACCTTC
TRBV29-1	few	NA	TRBJ2-5	CSVGPGTEETQYF	TGCAGCGTTGGCCCCGGGACTGAAGAGACCCAGTACTTC
TRBV18	few	NA	TRBJ1-4	CASSPGSATNEKLFF	TGTGCCAGCTCACCCGGGAGTGCAACTAATGAAAAACTGTTTTTT
TRBV7-2	few	NA	TRBJ2-4	CASSLGVVARRQAKNIQYF	TGTGCCAGCAGCTTAGGGGTGGTAGCGAGGCGTCAGGCCAAAAACATTCAGTACTTC
TRBV7-9	NA	NA	TRBJ2-3	CASSPSRPGGSTDTQYF	TGTGCCAGCAGCCCCTCGAGACCTGGCGGGAGCACAGATACGCAGTATTTT